Described below is a single T cell receptor (beta chain) sequence and its context. The antigen remains unidentified. This sample is part of a study of post-analysis software for immune sequencing data. Study-wide findings and caveats: Patients had higher frequencies than controls of a handful of TRBV segments, including TRBV5-6, TRBV5-1 and TRBV20-1.

Prepared TCR beta cDNA libraries contained unique molecular identifiers. Researchers reported approximately 500,000 cDNA molecules coming from about 0.98 to 11 million T cells. TCRdb passed the PCR reads through MiXCR, listing each CDR3 protein once. The sample includes fewer than 700,000 distinct CDR3 sequences, roughly 40% of them seen just once. This CDR3 region has 14 residues. Germline-derived CDR1 and CDR2 are MNHEY and SVGAGI. The ends were cut back, 0 bases at V and 8 bases at J, with 11 bases in the middle. Sequencing was performed on blood. The TCR was taken from a girl aged 5-17 years with multiple sclerosis. The chain carries TRBV6-5 and TRBJ2-1, with D hard to call. The CDR3 reads CASSYSFPGDEQFF. The CDR3 DNA follows: TGTGCCAGCAGTTACTCGTTCCCTGGGGATGAGCAGTTCTTC.